This TCR beta chain comes out of a study of beta chain features in type 1 diabetes. Findings and caveats of the study: TCRB CDR3s were moderately but significantly shorter in Type 1 diabetes patients in all four CD4+ subsets. Fewer insertions but more deletions were seen at VDJ junctions in type 1 diabetes patients.

Expressed TCRB transcripts were sequenced, since all the RNA that had been isolated was reverse transcribed. Clones were read by immunoSEQ multiplex PCR, and TCRdb kept only the in-frame ones, dropping some. Of around 650,000 clones listed, around 12% are singletons. Looked up from germline, CDR1 is LNHNV and CDR2 is YYDKDF (reference sequence). The CDR3 covers 19 residues. J gave up 2 bases and V 3 bases, and 12 bases lay outside the gene matches. This clone was counted a few times. The target antigen is unknown. The material sequenced was naive CD4+ T cells from blood. J is TRBJ2-1 and V is TRBV15; TRBD2 matches at 11 bases. This TCR was recovered from a young man with type 1 diabetes. The CDR3 is CATSSPSGGSYGAYNEQFF. CDR3 sequence (DNA): TGTGCCACCAGCAGCCCTAGCGGGGGGTCATATGGCGCCTACAATGAGCAGTTCTTC.